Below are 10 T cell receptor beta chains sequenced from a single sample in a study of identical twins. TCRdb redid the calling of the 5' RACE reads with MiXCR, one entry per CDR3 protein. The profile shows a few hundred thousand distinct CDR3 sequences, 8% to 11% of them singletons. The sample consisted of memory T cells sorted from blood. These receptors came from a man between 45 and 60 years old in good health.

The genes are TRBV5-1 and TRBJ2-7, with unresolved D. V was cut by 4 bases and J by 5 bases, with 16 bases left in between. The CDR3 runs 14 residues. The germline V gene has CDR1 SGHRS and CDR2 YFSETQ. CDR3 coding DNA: TGCGCCAGCAGCGCGAATGCCAGGAACAACGAGCAGTACTTC. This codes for CASSANARNNEQYF.

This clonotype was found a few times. The CDR3 protein is CAISRDGIYEQYF. The CDR3 DNA reads TGTGCCATCAGTCGCGACGGGATTTACGAGCAGTACTTC. The chain uses TRBV10-3 and TRBJ2-7, with D maybe TRBD2 (5 bases). Trimming cost V 5 bases and J 4 bases, with 12 bases left between them. The germline V gene has CDR1 ENHRY and CDR2 SYGVKD. The CDR3 consists of 13 residues.

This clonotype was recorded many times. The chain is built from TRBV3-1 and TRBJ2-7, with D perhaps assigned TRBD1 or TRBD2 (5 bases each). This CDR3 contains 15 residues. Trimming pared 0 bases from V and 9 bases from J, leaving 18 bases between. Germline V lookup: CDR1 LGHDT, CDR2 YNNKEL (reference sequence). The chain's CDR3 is CASSQDLRMAGGQYF. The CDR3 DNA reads TGTGCCAGCAGCCAAGATTTACGGATGGCTGGGGGGCAGTACTTC.

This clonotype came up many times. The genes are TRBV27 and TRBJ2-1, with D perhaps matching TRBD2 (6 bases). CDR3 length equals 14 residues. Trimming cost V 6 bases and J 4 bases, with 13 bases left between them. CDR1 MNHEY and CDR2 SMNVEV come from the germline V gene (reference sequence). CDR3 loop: CASRRDLGYNEQFF. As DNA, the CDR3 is TGTGCCAGCAGAAGGGACTTGGGGTACAATGAGCAGTTCTTC.

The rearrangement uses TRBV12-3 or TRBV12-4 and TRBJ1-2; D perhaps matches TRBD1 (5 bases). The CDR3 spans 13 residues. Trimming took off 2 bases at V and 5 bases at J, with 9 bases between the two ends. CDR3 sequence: CASSLSRVYGYTF. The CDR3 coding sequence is TGTGCCAGCAGTTTATCCAGGGTTTATGGCTACACCTTC.

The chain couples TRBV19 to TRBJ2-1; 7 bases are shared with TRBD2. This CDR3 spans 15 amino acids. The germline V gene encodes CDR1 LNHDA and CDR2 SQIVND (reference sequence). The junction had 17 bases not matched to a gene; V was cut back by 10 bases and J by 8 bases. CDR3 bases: TGTGCCACCCTGACTAACCAGCGGGGAATGGATGAGCAGTTCTTC. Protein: CATLTNQRGMDEQFF.

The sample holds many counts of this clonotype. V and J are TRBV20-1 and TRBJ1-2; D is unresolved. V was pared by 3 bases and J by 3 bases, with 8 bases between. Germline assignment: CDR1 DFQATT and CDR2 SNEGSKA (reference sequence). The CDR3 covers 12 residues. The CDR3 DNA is TGCAGTGCTAGTATCTCTGACTATGGCTACACCTTC. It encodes CSASISDYGYTF.

This chain's CDR3 is CASSPVEGLNTEAFF. The CDR3, as DNA: TGCGCCAGCAGCCCGGTCGAGGGCTTGAACACTGAAGCTTTCTTT. This chain connects TRBV4-3 to TRBJ1-1; D unclear. Trimming stripped 4 bases from V and 0 bases from J, with 12 bases between. The germline V gene encodes CDR1 LGHNA and CDR2 YSLEER. The CDR3 sequence is 15 residues long.

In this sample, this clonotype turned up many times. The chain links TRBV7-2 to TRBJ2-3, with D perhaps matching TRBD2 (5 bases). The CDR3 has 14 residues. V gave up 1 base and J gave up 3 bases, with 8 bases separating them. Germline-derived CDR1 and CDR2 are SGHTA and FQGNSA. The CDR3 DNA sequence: TGTGCCAGCAGCTTAGGAGGGAGAACAGATACGCAGTATTTT. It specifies CASSLGGRTDTQYF.

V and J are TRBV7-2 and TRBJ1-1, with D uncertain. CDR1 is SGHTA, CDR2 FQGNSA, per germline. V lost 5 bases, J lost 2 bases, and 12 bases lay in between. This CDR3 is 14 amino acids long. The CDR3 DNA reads TGTGCCAGCAGCCCCGGGGAGGGAAACACTGAAGCTTTCTTT. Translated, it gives CASSPGEGNTEAFF.